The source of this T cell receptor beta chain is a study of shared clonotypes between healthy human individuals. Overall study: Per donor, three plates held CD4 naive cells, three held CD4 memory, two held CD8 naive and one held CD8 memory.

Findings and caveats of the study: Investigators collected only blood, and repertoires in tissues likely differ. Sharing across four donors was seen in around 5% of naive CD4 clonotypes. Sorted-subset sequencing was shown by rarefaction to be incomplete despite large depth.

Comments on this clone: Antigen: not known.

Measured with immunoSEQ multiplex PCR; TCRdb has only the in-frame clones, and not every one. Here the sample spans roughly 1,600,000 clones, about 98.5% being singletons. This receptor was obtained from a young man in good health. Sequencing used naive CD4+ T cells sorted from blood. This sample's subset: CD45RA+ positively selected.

The CDR3 DNA reads TGTGCCAGCAGCTCCCAGGTTGCCACTGAAGCTTTCTTT. It is translated as CASSSQVATEAFF. The genes are TRBV14 and TRBJ1-1; D unresolved. Trimming removed 5 bases from V and 4 bases from J, with 11 bases in between. Germline V CDR1 and CDR2: SGHDN, FVKESK. The CDR3 loop spans 13 amino acids.